The sequence of this T cell receptor beta chain was determined in a study of T cells and Merkel cell carcinoma outcomes. General study points: Merkel cell carcinoma outcomes were reportedly predicted by repertoire and T-cell density.

Per the germline V gene, CDR1 is SEHNR and CDR2 is FQNEAQ (reference sequence). The CDR3 extends over 15 amino acids. Between the trimmed V and J ends, which lost 5 bases and 0 bases, there was a span of 10 bases. TCRdb's copy holds only in-frame clones and misses some; the assay was immunoSEQ multiplex PCR. This sample has 9,000 or so clones, with around 84% found just once. A word on this clone: Its antigen is undetermined.

This clonotype originated in a human donor with Merkel cell carcinoma. The chain joins TRBV7-9 to TRBJ2-2; D is possibly TRBD1 (6 bases). The sample comprised tumor tissue from Merkel cell carcinoma. For the CDR3, the DNA is TGTGCCAGCAGCCCAAGGGGGTCGAACACCGGGGAGCTGTTTTTT. It translates to CASSPRGSNTGELFF.